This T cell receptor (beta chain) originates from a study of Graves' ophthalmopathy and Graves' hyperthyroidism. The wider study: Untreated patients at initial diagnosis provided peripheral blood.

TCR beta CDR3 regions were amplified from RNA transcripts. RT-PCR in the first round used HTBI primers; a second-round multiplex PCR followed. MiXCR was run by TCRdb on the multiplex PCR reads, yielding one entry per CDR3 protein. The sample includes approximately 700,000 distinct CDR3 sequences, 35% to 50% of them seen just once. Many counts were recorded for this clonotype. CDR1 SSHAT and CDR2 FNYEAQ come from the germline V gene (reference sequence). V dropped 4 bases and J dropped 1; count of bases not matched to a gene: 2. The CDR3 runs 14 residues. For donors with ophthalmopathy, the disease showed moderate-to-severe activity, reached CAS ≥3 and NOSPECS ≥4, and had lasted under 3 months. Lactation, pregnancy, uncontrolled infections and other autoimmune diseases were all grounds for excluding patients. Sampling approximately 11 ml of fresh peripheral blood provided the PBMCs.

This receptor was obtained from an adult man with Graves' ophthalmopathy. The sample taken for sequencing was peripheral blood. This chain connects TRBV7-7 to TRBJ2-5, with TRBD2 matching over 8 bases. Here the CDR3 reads CASSSGLGQETQYF. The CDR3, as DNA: TGTGCCAGCAGCTCGGGACTAGGCCAAGAGACCCAGTACTTC.